The clone carrying this T cell receptor beta chain was seen only a few times. The antigen remains undetermined. These data are taken from a study of lymphopenia after photon versus proton radiotherapy. Findings and caveats of the study: Proton therapy kept repertoires fairly stable, unlike photons, which gained effector/memory cells.

Deletions cut 3 bases from V and 3 bases from J, with 23 bases between. CDR1 and CDR2 from the germline V gene are SEHNR and FQNEAQ (reference sequence). This CDR3 has 18 amino acids. The protocol was immunoSEQ multiplex PCR, while the TCRdb copy is restricted to in-frame clones and leaves out a portion. The table lists 77,000 or so clones, about 86% of them singletons. The chain is built from TRBV7-9 and TRBJ1-1; possible D gene TRBD1, 5 bases. The sample in question was peripheral blood, obtained from a patient treated with proton-based radiotherapy. This clonotype was sampled from a man aged 55-75 years with pancreatic cancer. CDR3 loop: CASSFFGDPRKGYTEAFF. The CDR3 DNA reads as TGTGCCAGCAGCTTTTTCGGGGACCCAAGGAAGGGATACACTGAAGCTTTCTTT.